What follows are 28 T cell receptor beta chains derived from one specimen sequenced in a study of PD-1 blockade in classical Hodgkin lymphoma. The table came from immunoSEQ multiplex PCR; TCRdb's copy has only in-frame clones and leaves some out. Of about 44,000 clones listed, 66% are singletons. As to time point: cycle 4 day 1 (C4D1), after 5 to 7 weeks of nivolumab. After autologous stem cell transplantation all patients relapsed, and prior brentuximab vedotin exposure differed between cohorts. The sample was peripheral blood mononuclear cells (PBMCs), taken before the fourth cycle of nivolumab. These receptors came from a human donor with classical Hodgkin lymphoma.

This clone was seen only a few times. The genes are TRBV4-1 and TRBJ1-5; D is unclear. CDR3 length: 15 residues. Germline values: CDR1 MGHRA, CDR2 YSYEKL. Trimming removed 0 bases from V and 2 bases from J, with 8 bases in between. The CDR3 coding sequence is TGCGCCAGCAGCCAAGAGGGGTCGGGCAATCAGCCCCAGCATTTT. Protein sequence: CASSQEGSGNQPQHF.

The rearrangement uses TRBV6-5 and TRBJ1-2; 9 bases line up with TRBD1. This CDR3 is 12 amino acids long. Germline values: CDR1 MNHEY, CDR2 SVGAGI. The J segment lost 6 bases and the V segment lost 10 bases, leaving 6 bases of the junction unmatched. CDR3 amino acids: CATLGQGHGYTF. CDR3 coding DNA: TGTGCCACCCTGGGACAGGGTCATGGCTACACCTTC.

This clone was seen more than once but under ten times. CDR3 region: CASSHGDGGREQYF. The CDR3 region has the DNA TGTGCCAGCAGTCATGGGGACGGGGGGAGGGAGCAGTACTTC. V usage is TRBV6-6 and J usage is TRBJ2-7; 7 positions match TRBD2. J lost 7 bases, V lost 5 bases, and 11 bases had no gene match. CDR1 is MNHNY and CDR2 is SVGAGI in the germline V gene (reference sequence). CDR3 size: 14 residues.

This clone was counted a few times. This chain's CDR3 is CASSLLGYEQYF. For the CDR3, the DNA is TGTGCCAGCAGCTTACTGGGCTACGAGCAGTACTTC. The chain has TRBV11-2 and TRBJ2-7; D remains unclear. The CDR3 totals 12 residues. Trimming removed 2 bases at V and 3 bases at J, with 5 bases between. Germline CDR1 SGHAT, CDR2 FQNNGV.

This clone showed up just once. This chain links TRBV7-9 with TRBJ2-3; possibly TRBD1 for D (8 bases). Germline V gene data show CDR1 as SEHNR and CDR2 as FQNEAQ (reference sequence). Trimming pared 3 bases from V and 2 bases from J, leaving 18 bases between. CDR3 length: 17 amino acids. The CDR3 nucleotides read TGTGCCAGCAGCTTCCCGCGGACAGGGAGGGTCACAGATACGCAGTATTTT. Protein: CASSFPRTGRVTDTQYF.

Details on this clone: Other DNA sequences in this specimen translate into the identical CDR3. The chain joins TRBV7-9 to TRBJ1-4, with TRBD1 matching over 7 bases. Looked up from germline, CDR1 is SEHNR and CDR2 is FQNEAQ (reference sequence). This CDR3 comprises 15 residues. Trimming took 1 base from V and 7 from J; bases not matched to a gene: 6. CDR3 protein: CASSLGDREGEKLFF. The DNA of the CDR3 is TGTGCCAGCAGCTTAGGCGACAGGGAAGGTGAAAAACTGTTTTTT.

The J gene is TRBJ2-7, the V gene TRBV6-5; the D gene is possibly TRBD1 (7 bases). Germline V gene sequence: CDR1 MNHEY, CDR2 SVGAGI. CDR3 size: 15 residues. V gave up 0 bases and J gave up 4 bases, with 13 bases separating them. The CDR3 here is CASSYSSGGSYEQYF. The DNA of the CDR3 is TGTGCCAGCAGTTACTCGTCAGGGGGGTCTTACGAGCAGTACTTC.

This clone was counted only a few times. The chain joins TRBV10-1 to TRBJ2-3; 7 bases are shared with TRBD1. The ends lost 2 bases at V and 6 bases at J; junction bases unmatched: 8. The CDR3 contains 15 residues. Germline lookup yields CDR1 WNHNN and CDR2 SYGVQD (reference sequence). In DNA, the CDR3 is TGCGCCAGCAGTGAGCGGCAGGGGGTGGGTGATACGCAGTATTTT. Protein product: CASSERQGVGDTQYF.

The chain uses TRBV6-1 and TRBJ2-7, with TRBD2 matching over 8 bases. The CDR3 is 15 amino acids. Germline-derived CDR1 and CDR2 are MNHNS and SASEGT. With V trimmed by 4 bases and J by 5 bases, 10 bases remained unmatched. The CDR3: CASSGAKAGVDEQYF. Here the CDR3 DNA reads TGTGCCAGCAGTGGAGCGAAAGCGGGAGTAGACGAGCAGTACTTC.

The V call is TRBV5-1, the J call TRBJ1-6, with a tentative D call TRBD1 (6 bases). The CDR3 is made up of 14 amino acids. With 3 bases removed from V and 10 bases from J, the gap between germline ends came to 14 bases. Per germline, CDR1 SGHRS and CDR2 YFSETQ. In DNA, the CDR3 is TGCGCCAGCAGCTGGGACAACGGTGACTCACCCCTCCACTTT. This gives the protein CASSWDNGDSPLHF.

V usage is TRBV11-2 and J usage is TRBJ2-7; no clear D. CDR3 length: 11 residues. The V end lost 5 bases, the J end lost 7 bases, and 9 bases lay between the germline ends. Germline V gene sequence: CDR1 SGHAT, CDR2 FQNNGV. The CDR3 loop is CASSPWGEQYF. CDR3 in DNA: TGTGCCAGCAGCCCATGGGGAGAGCAGTACTTC.

This clone was counted only a few times. This chain joins TRBV5-1 and TRBJ2-2, with no clear D. Looked up from germline, CDR1 is SGHRS and CDR2 is YFSETQ. The V end lost 0 bases, the J end lost 6 bases, and 6 bases lay between the germline ends. The CDR3 covers 13 residues. CDR3: CASSLVGAGELFF. The DNA of the CDR3 is TGCGCCAGCAGCTTGGTCGGAGCCGGGGAGCTGTTTTTT.

The chain carries TRBV30 and TRBJ2-1; 7 nucleotides line up with TRBD1. Germline assignment: CDR1 GTSNPN and CDR2 SVGIG (reference sequence). The V segment lost 3 bases and the J segment 7 bases; nucleotides outside the gene matches: 6. This CDR3 region has 13 residues. The CDR3 DNA is TGTGCCTGGAGGAACGACAGGGCGAATGAGCAGTTCTTC. This sequence encodes CAWRNDRANEQFF.

CDR3 nucleotide sequence: TGTGCCAGCAGCCCGAGTAGGTCAGATACGCAGTATTTT. Amino acid sequence: CASSPSRSDTQYF. The chain combines TRBV7-9 with TRBJ2-3, with no clear D. V lost 5 bases and J 4 bases, leaving 10 bases between the germline ends. CDR3 length: 13 residues. CDR1 is SEHNR, CDR2 FQNEAQ, per germline (reference sequence). Full variable domain (missing parts from reference TRBV7-9 and TRBJ2-3): DTGVSQNPRHKITKRGQNVTFRCDPISEHNRLYWYRQTLGQGPEFLTYFQNEAQLEKSRLLSDRFSAERPKGSFSTLEIQRTEQGDSAMYLCASSPSRSDTQYFGPGTRLTVL.

V and J are TRBV7-3 and TRBJ2-2; D ambiguous. The ends were cut back, 2 bases at V and 6 bases at J, with 10 bases in the middle. The germline V gene has CDR1 SGHTA and CDR2 FQGTGA. The CDR3 is 14 amino acids. The CDR3: CASSLSRSPGELFF. CDR3 in DNA: TGTGCCAGCAGCTTATCCCGGTCCCCCGGGGAGCTGTTTTTT.

V is TRBV19 and J is TRBJ1-6, with a tentative D call TRBD1 (5 bases). The CDR3 length is 14 residues. Trimming pared 2 bases from V and 6 bases from J, leaving 8 bases between. CDR1 and CDR2 from the germline V gene are LNHDA and SQIVND (reference sequence). DNA of the CDR3: TGTGCCAGTAGTATAAGACAGACTAATTCACCCCTCCACTTT. This sequence encodes CASSIRQTNSPLHF.

This sequence joins TRBV25-1 and TRBJ2-6, with TRBD1 matching 10 bases. This CDR3 contains 16 residues. V trimming: 6 bases; J trimming: 2 bases; junction bases outside the gene matches: 4. The V gene's germline CDR1 is MGHDK and CDR2 SYGVNS. CDR3 in amino acids: CASRDGTGAGANVLTF. The CDR3 nucleotides are TGTGCCAGCAGAGACGGGACAGGGGCTGGGGCCAACGTCCTGACTTTC.

V is TRBV4-1 and J is TRBJ2-7; D ambiguous. Germline CDR1 and CDR2: MGHRA and YSYEKL. V lost 1 base and J 0 bases, leaving 4 bases between the germline ends. The CDR3 is made up of 13 amino acids. In nucleotides, the CDR3 is TGCGCCAGCAGCCAAGGACTCTCCTACGAGCAGTACTTC. It codes for CASSQGLSYEQYF.

The chain has TRBV28 and TRBJ1-6, with a possible D match to TRBD1 (5 bases). The V gene's germline CDR1 is MDHEN and CDR2 SYDVKM. The V end was cut by 8 bases, the J end by 0 bases, with 11 bases between. The CDR3 length is 15 residues. This chain's CDR3 is CASLQDPSYNSPLHF. In DNA, the CDR3 is TGTGCCAGCCTACAGGACCCCTCCTATAATTCACCCCTCCACTTT. The whole variable domain, filled in from reference TRBV28 and TRBJ1-6, reads DVKVTQSSRYLVKRTGEKVFLECVQDMDHENMFWYRQDPGLGLRLIYFSYDVKMKEKGDIPEGYSVSREKKERFSLILESASTNQTSMYLCASLQDPSYNSPLHFGNGTRLTVT.

This sequence joins TRBV15 and TRBJ1-1; a weak D match, TRBD1 (5 bases). The V gene's germline CDR1 is LNHNV and CDR2 YYDKDF (reference sequence). This CDR3 is built from 15 residues. Trimming left V 5 bases short and J 1 base short, with 14 bases between. Here the CDR3 DNA reads TGTGCCACCAGCCCGGAACGGGGCTGGAACACTGAAGCTTTCTTT. Translated: CATSPERGWNTEAFF.

The chain employs TRBV19 and TRBJ1-3; no clear D. CDR1 LNHDA and CDR2 SQIVND come from the germline V gene (reference sequence). The V and J ends lost 9 bases and 5 bases respectively, with 14 bases between them. The length of the CDR3 is 13 residues. In DNA, the CDR3 is TGTGCCAGCACCTCAGAGAGGAGAAACACCATATATTTT. Its translation is CASTSERRNTIYF.

The chain's CDR3 is CASSYSGLEFF. In DNA, the CDR3 is TGTGCCAGCAGTTATAGCGGGCTGGAGTTCTTC. The rearrangement joins TRBV6-5 to TRBJ2-1; TRBD2 matches at 7 bases. Germline V CDR1 and CDR2: MNHEY, SVGAGI. V trimming: 3 bases; J trimming: 14 bases; junction bases outside the gene matches: 4. This CDR3 has 11 residues.

The chain employs TRBV6-5 and TRBJ1-5; tentative D call: TRBD1 (6 bases). Germline V gene lookup returns CDR1 MNHEY and CDR2 SVGAGI. The CDR3 runs to 15 residues. V lost 5 bases and J 4 bases, leaving 15 bases between the germline ends. The CDR3 DNA is TGTGCCAGCAGTCTGGACAGAAATCTAAATCAGCCCCAGCATTTT. Its translation: CASSLDRNLNQPQHF.

This chain uses TRBV5-4 with TRBJ2-2; TRBD1 might be the D (6 bases). CDR1 SGHNT and CDR2 YYREEE come from the germline V gene (reference sequence). The CDR3 totals 17 residues. V lost 4 bases to trimming and J lost 6 bases, with 22 bases between them. The CDR3 is CASSPPLAGVGAGELFF. The CDR3, as DNA: TGTGCCAGCAGCCCGCCGTTGGCAGGGGTTGGGGCCGGGGAGCTGTTTTTT.

The chain employs TRBV18 and TRBJ1-1, with D maybe TRBD1 (5 bases). This CDR3 has 13 amino acids. Trimming shortened V by 2 bases and J by 5 bases, and 9 bases separated the two germline ends. Per the germline V gene, CDR1 is KGHSH and CDR2 is LQKENI. The CDR3 protein is CASSPKQATEAFF. As DNA, the CDR3 is TGTGCCAGCTCACCAAAACAGGCAACTGAAGCTTTCTTT.

This clone came up a few times. The rearrangement joins TRBV19 to TRBJ1-2; D not resolved. CDR1 and CDR2 from the germline V gene are LNHDA and SQIVND (reference sequence). The CDR3 sequence is 12 residues long. V shed 7 bases and J shed 0 bases, with 6 bases lying between them. CDR3 sequence (DNA): TGTGCCAGTACCAGAGCTAACTATGGCTACACCTTC. Translating gives CASTRANYGYTF.

Concerning this clone itself: This sample includes further DNA sequences coding for the same CDR3. This chain uses TRBV19 with TRBJ2-1, with 11 bases fitting TRBD2. The germline CDR1 and CDR2 sequences are LNHDA and SQIVND (reference sequence). After removal of 5 bases from V and 3 bases from J, the junction contained 3 bases not matched to a gene. The CDR3 has 15 residues. The CDR3 loop is CASSLTSGDYNEQFF. The CDR3 coding sequence is TGTGCCAGTAGTCTGACTAGCGGGGACTACAATGAGCAGTTCTTC.

On this clone: The same CDR3 arises from other DNA sequences in this sample as well. The J gene is TRBJ2-7, the V gene TRBV7-2; TRBD1 might be the D (6 bases). V was pared by 6 bases and J by 2 bases, with 8 bases between. Germline V gene lookup returns CDR1 SGHTA and CDR2 FQGNSA. This CDR3 spans 12 amino acids. In nucleotides, the CDR3 is TGTGCCAGCAGAGGGGGTGCCTACGAGCAGTACTTC. Translation gives CASRGGAYEQYF.